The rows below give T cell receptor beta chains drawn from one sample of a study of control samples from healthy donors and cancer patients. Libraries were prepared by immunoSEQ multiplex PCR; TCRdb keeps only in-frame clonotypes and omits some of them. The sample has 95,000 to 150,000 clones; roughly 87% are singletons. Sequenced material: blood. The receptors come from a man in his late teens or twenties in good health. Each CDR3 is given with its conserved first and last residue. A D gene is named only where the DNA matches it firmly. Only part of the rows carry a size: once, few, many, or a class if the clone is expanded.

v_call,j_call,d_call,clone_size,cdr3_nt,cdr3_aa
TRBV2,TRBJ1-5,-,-,TGTGCCAGCAGCATCGGGGGGGCGCGGGATCAGCCCCAGCATTTT,CASSIGGARDQPQHF
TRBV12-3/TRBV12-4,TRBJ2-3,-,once,TGTGCCAGCAGTTTCGGCCCAATAGATACGCAGTATTTT,CASSFGPIDTQYF
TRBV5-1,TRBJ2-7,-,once,TGCGCCAGCAGGCGGGACTTGCCCTACGAGCAGTACTTC,CASRRDLPYEQYF
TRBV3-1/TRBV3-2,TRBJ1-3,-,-,TGTGCCAGCAGCCAAGATAGGATGGGGGTCGGATCGGGAAACACCATATATTTT,CASSQDRMGVGSGNTIYF
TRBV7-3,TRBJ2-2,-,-,TGTGCCAGCAGCTTAAGGCTAGCCAACACCGGGGAGCTGTTTTTT,CASSLRLANTGELFF
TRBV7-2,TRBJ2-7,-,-,TGTGCCAGCAGCGCGCCCGGAGGGCCCTACGAGCAGTACTTC,CASSAPGGPYEQYF
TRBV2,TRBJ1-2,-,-,TGTGCCAGCAGCGAAATTGGGGGGGCGAGCTATGGCTACACCTTC,CASSEIGGASYGYTF
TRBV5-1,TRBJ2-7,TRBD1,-,TGCGCCAGCAGCCGTGGACAGGAATTCTCCTACGAGCAGTACTTC,CASSRGQEFSYEQYF
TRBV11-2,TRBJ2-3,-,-,TGTGCCAGCAGCTTATACGGGAGAGCTTCCACAGATACGCAGTATTTT,CASSLYGRASTDTQYF
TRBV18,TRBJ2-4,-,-,TGTGCCAGCTCACCGGACTATCTGGGGGCTAAAAACATTCAGTACTTC,CASSPDYLGAKNIQYF
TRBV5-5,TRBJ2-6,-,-,TGTGCCAGCAGCTTGGAGGGCTATGGGGCCAACGTCCTGACTTTC,CASSLEGYGANVLTF
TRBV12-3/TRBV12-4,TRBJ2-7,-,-,TGTGCCAGCAGTTTAAGGCGGGAGCAGTACTTC,CASSLRREQYF
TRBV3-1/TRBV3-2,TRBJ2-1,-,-,TGTGCCAGCAGCCACCTAGACTCGGAGGGGTACAATGAGCAGTTCTTC,CASSHLDSEGYNEQFF
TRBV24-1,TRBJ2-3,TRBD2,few,TGTGCCACCAGTGATTTTTCGCGGGGGGTCACAGATACGCAGTATTTT,CATSDFSRGVTDTQYF
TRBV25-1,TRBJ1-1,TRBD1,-,TGTGCCAGCACCACCGGGACAGGGCGCACTGAAGCTTTCTTT,CASTTGTGRTEAFF
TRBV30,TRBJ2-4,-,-,TGTGCCTGGAGTTCAGCTCTAGCCAAAAACATTCAGTACTTC,CAWSSALAKNIQYF
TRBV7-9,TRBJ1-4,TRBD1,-,TGTGCCAGCAGCCTCGGGACAGGAACGACTAATGAAAAACTGTTTTTT,CASSLGTGTTNEKLFF
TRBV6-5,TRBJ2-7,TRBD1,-,TGTGCCACCCACCGACAGGGTGGCTCCTACGAGCAGTACTTC,CATHRQGGSYEQYF
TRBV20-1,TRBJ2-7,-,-,TGCAGTGCTAGTAACAGGGCCATCAATTACGAGCAGTACTTC,CSASNRAINYEQYF
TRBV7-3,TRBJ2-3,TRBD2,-,TGTGCCAGCACACCTACCGGGGGGGAGGATACGCAGTATTTT,CASTPTGGEDTQYF
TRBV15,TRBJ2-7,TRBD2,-,TGTGCCACCAGCAGTCGGACTAGCCCGGCCTACGAGCAGTACTTC,CATSSRTSPAYEQYF
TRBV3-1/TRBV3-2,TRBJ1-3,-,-,TGTGCCAGCAGCCTAAGGGGATGGACAGCCTCTGGAAACACCATATATTTT,CASSLRGWTASGNTIYF
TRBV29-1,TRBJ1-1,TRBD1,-,TGCAGCGTCTCGACAGGGCAATCGTCTGAAGCTTTCTTT,CSVSTGQSSEAFF
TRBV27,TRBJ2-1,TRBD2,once,TGTGCCAGCAGTTTAGGGACTAGCGGGAGGAGTGAGCAGTTCTTC,CASSLGTSGRSEQFF
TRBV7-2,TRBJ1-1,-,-,TGTGCCAGCAGCTTAGTGACGGCTAACACTGAAGCTTTCTTT,CASSLVTANTEAFF